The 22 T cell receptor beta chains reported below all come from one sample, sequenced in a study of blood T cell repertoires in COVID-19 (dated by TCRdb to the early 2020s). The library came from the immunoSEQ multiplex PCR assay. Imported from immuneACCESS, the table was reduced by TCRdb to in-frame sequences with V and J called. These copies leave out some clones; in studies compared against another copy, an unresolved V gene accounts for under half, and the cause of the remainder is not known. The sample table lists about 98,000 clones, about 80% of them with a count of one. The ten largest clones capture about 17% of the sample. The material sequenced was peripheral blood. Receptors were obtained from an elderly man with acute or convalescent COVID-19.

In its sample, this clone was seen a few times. This chain's CDR3 is CASSVVGGIGNEQFF. CDR3 sequence (DNA): TGTGCCAGCAGCGTAGTGGGAGGGATTGGAAATGAGCAGTTCTTC. This sequence joins TRBV9 and TRBJ2-1, with 7 nucleotides matching TRBD2. The germline V gene has CDR1 SGDLS and CDR2 YYNGEE. With V trimmed by 0 bases and J by 7 bases, 7 bases remained unmatched. The CDR3 contains 15 residues.

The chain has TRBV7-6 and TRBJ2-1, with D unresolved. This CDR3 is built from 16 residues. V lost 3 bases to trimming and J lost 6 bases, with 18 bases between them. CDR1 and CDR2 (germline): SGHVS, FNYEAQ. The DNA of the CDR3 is TGTGCCAGCAGCTTCCGGCGGTATCCCAACGGCAATGAGCAGTTCTTC. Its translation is CASSFRRYPNGNEQFF.

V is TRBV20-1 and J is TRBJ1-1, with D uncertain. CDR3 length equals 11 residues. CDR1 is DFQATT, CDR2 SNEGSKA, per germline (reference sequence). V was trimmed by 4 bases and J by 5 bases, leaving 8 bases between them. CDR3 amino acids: CSAKRNTEAFF. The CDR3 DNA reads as TGCAGTGCTAAGAGAAATACTGAAGCTTTCTTT.

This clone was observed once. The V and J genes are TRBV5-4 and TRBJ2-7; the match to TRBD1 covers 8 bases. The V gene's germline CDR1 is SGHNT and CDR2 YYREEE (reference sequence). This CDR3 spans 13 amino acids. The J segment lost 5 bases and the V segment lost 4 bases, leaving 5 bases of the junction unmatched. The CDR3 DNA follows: TGTGCCAGCAGCACAGGACAGGGCCACGAGCAGTACTTC. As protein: CASSTGQGHEQYF.

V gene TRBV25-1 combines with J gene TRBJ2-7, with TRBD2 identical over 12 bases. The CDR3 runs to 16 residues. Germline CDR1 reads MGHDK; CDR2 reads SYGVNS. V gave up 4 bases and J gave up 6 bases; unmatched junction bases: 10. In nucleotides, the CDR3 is TGTGCCAGCAGTGGTCCGACTAGCGGGAGAGGAGTCGAGCAGTACTTC. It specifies CASSGPTSGRGVEQYF.

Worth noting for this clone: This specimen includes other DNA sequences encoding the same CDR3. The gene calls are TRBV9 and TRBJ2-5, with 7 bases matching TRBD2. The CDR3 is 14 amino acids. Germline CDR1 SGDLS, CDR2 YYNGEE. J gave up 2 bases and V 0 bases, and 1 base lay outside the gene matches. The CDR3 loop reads CASSVGGSQETQYF. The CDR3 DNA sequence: TGTGCCAGCAGCGTAGGCGGGAGTCAAGAGACCCAGTACTTC.

In DNA, the CDR3 is TGTGCCAGCAGTCTAGGGGCAGGCAGCCGGGAGCAGTACTTC. Protein product: CASSLGAGSREQYF. This chain links TRBV6-2 or TRBV6-3 with TRBJ2-7; maybe TRBD1 (5 bases). V shed 5 bases and J shed 7 bases, with 18 bases lying between them. Germline CDR1 and CDR2: MNHEY and SVGEGT. The CDR3 contains 14 residues.

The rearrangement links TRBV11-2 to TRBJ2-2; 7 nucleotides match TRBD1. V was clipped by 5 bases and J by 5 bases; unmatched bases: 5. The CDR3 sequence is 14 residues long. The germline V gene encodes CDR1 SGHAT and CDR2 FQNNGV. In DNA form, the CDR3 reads TGTGCCAGCAGCCAAAACAGGGGAACCGGGGAGCTGTTTTTT. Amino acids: CASSQNRGTGELFF.

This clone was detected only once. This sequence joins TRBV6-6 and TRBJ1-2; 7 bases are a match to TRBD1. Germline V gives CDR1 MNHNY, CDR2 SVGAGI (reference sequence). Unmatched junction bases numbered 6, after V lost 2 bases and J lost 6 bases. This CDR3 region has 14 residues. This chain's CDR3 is CASSYPGGGHGYTF. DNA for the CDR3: TGTGCCAGCAGTTACCCAGGGGGAGGTCATGGCTACACCTTC.

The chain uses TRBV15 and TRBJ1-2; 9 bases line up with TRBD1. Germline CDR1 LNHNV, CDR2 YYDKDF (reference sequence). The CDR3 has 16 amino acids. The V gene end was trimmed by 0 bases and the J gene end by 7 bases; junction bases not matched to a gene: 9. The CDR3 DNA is TGTGCCACCAGCAGAGACGCGGGACAGGGATGGGGTGGCTACACCTTC. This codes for CATSRDAGQGWGGYTF.

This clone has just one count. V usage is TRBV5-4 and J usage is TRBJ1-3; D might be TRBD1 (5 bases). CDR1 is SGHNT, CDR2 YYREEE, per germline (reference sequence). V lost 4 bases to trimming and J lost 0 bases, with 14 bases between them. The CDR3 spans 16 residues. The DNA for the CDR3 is TGTGCCAGCAGCCAGGAGGGGAGATTCTCTGGAAACACCATATATTTT. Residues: CASSQEGRFSGNTIYF.

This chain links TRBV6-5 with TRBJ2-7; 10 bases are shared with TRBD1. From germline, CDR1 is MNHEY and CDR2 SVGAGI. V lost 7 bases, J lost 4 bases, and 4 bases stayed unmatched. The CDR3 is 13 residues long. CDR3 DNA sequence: TGTGCCAGCACGAGGGGACAGGGGTACGAGCAGTACTTC. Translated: CASTRGQGYEQYF.

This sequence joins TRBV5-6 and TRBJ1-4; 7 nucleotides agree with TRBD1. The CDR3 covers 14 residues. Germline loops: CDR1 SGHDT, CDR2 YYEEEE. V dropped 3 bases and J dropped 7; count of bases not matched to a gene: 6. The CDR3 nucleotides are TGTGCCAGCAGCTCATACAGGGGAGGTGAAAAACTGTTTTTT. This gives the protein CASSSYRGGEKLFF.

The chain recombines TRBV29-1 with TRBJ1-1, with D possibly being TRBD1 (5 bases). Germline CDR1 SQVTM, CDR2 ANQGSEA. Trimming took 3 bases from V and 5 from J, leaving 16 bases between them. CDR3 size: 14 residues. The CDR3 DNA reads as TGCAGCGTTGACAAGGGGCTTCGGTATACTGAAGCTTTCTTT. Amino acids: CSVDKGLRYTEAFF.

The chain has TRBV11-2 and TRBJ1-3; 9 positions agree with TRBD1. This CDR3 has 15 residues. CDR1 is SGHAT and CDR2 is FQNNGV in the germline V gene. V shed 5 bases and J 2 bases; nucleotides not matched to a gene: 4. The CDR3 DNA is TGTGCCAGCAGCCCGGGGACAGGGCCTGGAAACACCATATATTTT. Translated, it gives CASSPGTGPGNTIYF.

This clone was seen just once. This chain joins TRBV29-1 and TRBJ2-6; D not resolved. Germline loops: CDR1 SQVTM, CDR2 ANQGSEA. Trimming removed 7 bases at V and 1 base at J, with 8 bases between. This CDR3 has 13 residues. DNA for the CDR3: TGCAGCGCTCGTTTATCTGGGGCCAACGTCCTGACTTTC. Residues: CSARLSGANVLTF.

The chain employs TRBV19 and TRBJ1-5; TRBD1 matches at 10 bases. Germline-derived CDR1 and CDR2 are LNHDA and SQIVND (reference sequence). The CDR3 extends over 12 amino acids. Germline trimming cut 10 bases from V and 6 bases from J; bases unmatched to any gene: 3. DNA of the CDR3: TGTGCCACAGGACAGGGGGGTCAGCCCCAGCATTTT. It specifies CATGQGGQPQHF.

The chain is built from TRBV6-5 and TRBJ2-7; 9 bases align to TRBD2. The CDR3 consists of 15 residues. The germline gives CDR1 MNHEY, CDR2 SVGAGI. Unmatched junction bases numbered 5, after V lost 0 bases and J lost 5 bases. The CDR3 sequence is CASSYSAGGPNEQYF. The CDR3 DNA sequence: TGTGCCAGCAGTTACTCGGCGGGAGGGCCGAACGAGCAGTACTTC.

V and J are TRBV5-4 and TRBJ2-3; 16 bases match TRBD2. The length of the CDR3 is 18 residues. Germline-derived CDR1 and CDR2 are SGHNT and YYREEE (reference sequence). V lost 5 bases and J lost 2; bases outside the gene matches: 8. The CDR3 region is CASSSGTSGRAITDTQYF. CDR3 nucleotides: TGTGCCAGCAGTTCCGGGACTAGCGGGAGGGCAATCACAGATACGCAGTATTTT.

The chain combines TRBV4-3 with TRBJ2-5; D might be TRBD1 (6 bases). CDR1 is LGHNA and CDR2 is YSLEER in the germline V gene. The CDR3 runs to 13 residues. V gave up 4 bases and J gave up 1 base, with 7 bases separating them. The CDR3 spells CASSPQGQETQYF. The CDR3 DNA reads TGCGCCAGCAGCCCACAGGGCCAAGAGACCCAGTACTTC.

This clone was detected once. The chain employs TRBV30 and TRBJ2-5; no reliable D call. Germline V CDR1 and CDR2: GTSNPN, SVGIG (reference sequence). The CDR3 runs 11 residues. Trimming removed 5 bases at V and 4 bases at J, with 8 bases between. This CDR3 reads CAWGRVETQYF. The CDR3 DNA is TGTGCCTGGGGGCGTGTAGAGACCCAGTACTTC.

The CDR3 spells CASSPPTGLNTEAFF. The CDR3 nucleotides are TGTGCCAGCAGCCCTCCGACAGGGTTGAACACTGAAGCTTTCTTT. The rearrangement links TRBV5-5 to TRBJ1-1, with 7 bases identical to TRBD1. V dropped 4 bases and J dropped 0; count of bases not matched to a gene: 6. From germline, CDR1 is SGHKS and CDR2 YYEKEE (reference sequence). The CDR3 has 15 residues.